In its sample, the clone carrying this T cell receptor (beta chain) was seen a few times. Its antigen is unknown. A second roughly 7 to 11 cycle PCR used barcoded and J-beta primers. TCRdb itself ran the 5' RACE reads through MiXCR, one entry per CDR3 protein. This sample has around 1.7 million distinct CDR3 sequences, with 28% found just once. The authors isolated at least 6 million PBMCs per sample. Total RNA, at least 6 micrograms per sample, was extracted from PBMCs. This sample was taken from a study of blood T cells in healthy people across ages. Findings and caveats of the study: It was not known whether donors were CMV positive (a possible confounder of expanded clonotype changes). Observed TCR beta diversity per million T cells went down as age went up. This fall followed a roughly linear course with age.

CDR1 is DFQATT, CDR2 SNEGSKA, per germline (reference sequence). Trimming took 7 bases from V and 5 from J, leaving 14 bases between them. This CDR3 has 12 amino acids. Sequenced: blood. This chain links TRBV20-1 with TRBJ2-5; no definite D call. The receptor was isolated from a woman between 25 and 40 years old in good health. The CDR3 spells CSGGLQKETQYF. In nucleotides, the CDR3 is TGCAGTGGTGGGCTTCAAAAGGAGACCCAGTACTTC.